This T cell receptor beta chain was captured by sequencing in a study of shared clonotypes between healthy human individuals. General study results and limits: The naive CD4 repertoires of a few donors were compared, and roughly 5.1% of clonotypes were shared. Estimated richness was generally greater in naive than memory subsets. Non-shared clonotypes had lower generation probabilities than those shared by all four donors.

CD45RO negativity and positive selection for CCR7 defined naive CD8 cells, a population that excluded terminally differentiated effector memory CD45RA+ cells. In regard to this clone: The antigen is not known.

The length of the CDR3 is 15 residues. Germline V CDR1 and CDR2: SGHAT, FQNNGV. Trimming took off 0 bases at V and 0 bases at J, with 8 bases between the two ends. Evenly divided among several immunoSEQ plates was the genomic DNA of each subset. Produced via immunoSEQ multiplex PCR; TCRdb's table is partial and in-frame only. The table lists about 2.2 million clones, about 92% of them singletons. Sequencing was done on a sample of naive CD8+ T cells from PBMCs. This chain uses TRBV11-2 with TRBJ1-2; perhaps TRBD1 as D (5 bases). The sequence was obtained from a man between 18 and 35 years old in good health. Some clones in this sample may be carry-over from other donors' samples. The CDR3 spells CASSLDGRANYGYTF. DNA of the CDR3: TGTGCCAGCAGCTTAGACGGCAGGGCTAACTATGGCTACACCTTC.